This TCR beta chain appears in the sequencing data of a study of T cell repertoires in cytomegalovirus infection. Study-level background: From public TCR beta signatures came an indication of both CMV infection and matching HLA type.

TCRdb ran MiXCR on the reads and lists one entry per CDR3 protein. The data contain fewer than 550,000 distinct CDR3 sequences, approximately 17% of them singletons. This clonotype appeared a few times. Its antigen is as yet unknown. Points from the study as a whole: Summed frequency of shared TCR beta families picked out CMV carriers who also had the relevant HLA. Across the ex vivo response, the dominant clonotypes were HLA-C-restricted CMV-specific TCR beta clonotypes.

The material sequenced was CD8+ T cells from PBMCs. The clonotype was recovered from a human donor in good health (CMV status not recorded). Some clones in this sample may be carry-over from other donors' samples.

CDR3 coding DNA: TGTGCCAGCAGCTTAGCGGGGGCCACCGAAGGAAACATTCAGTACTTC. Its protein product is CASSLAGATEGNIQYF. The genes are TRBV13 and TRBJ2-4, with D perhaps matching TRBD1 or TRBD2 (6 bases each). Trimming stripped 1 base from V and 6 bases from J, with 16 bases between. CDR1 is PRHDT and CDR2 is FYEKMQ in the germline V gene (reference sequence). The CDR3 totals 16 residues.